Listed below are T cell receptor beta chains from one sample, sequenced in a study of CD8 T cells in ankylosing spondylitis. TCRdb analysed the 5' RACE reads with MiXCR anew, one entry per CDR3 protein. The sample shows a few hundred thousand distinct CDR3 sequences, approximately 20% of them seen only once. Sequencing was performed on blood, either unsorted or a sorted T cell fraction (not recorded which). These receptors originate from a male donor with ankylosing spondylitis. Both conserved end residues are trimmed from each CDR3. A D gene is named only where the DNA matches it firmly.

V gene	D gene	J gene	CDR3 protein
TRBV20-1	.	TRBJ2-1	SAVGSYNEQF
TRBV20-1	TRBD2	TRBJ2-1	SATFTSGRYNEQF
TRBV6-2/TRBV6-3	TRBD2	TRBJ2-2	ASIQTSGRAWNTGELF
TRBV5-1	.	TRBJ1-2	ASSTYPQGSGYT
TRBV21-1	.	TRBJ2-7	ASSKEEAQTMGTSNYEQY
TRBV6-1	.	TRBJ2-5	ASSRGQREETQY
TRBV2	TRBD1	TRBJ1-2	ASRRQGRGYT
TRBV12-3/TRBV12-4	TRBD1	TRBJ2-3	ASTVGTGSTDTQY
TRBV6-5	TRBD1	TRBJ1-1	ASSYSGSTGDMNTEAF
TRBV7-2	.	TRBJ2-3	ASSLQVSQSTDTQY
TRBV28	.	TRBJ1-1	ASSFGTSLTEAF
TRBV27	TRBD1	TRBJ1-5	ASSFGQGLNNQPQH
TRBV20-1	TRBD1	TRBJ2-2	SASGDSPSGSTGELF
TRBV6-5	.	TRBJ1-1	AATSQTSAF
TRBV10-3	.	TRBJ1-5	AISSRDGSNQPQH
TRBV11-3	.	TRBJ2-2	ASSLLVGASGELF
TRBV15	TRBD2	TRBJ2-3	ATSRESGRTDTQY
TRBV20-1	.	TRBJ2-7	SARGPSSRDPYEQY
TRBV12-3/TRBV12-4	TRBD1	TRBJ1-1	ASSFIAGGTEAF
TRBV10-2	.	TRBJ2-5	ASSESGRSGETQY
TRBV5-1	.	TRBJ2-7	ASSRFPRLGANYEQY
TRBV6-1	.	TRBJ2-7	ASSKARGGYEQY